These 15 T cell receptor beta chains were all obtained from the same sample, sequenced in a study of cytomegalovirus exposure and HLA in healthy donors. The PCR used 60 Vbeta and 13 Jbeta primers. The assay was immunoSEQ multiplex PCR, and TCRdb's table has in-frame clones only and misses some. The sample has around 150,000 clones; about four fifths are singletons. The sequencing input was PBMCs. Receptors were obtained from a woman aged 40-49 years in good health and CMV-seropositive.

The chain links TRBV6-5 to TRBJ1-6, with D maybe TRBD1 (6 bases). Germline CDR1 is MNHEY and CDR2 is SVGAGI. With 7 bases removed from V and 10 bases from J, the gap between germline ends came to 14 bases. The CDR3 spans 13 residues. In nucleotides, the CDR3 is TGTGCCAGCATCCCTCCGGGGGGCTCACCCCTCCACTTT. This gives the protein CASIPPGGSPLHF.

The chain uses TRBV1 and TRBJ1-6. TRBV1 is a listed pseudogene. The CDR3 is 15 residues long. The CDR3 DNA reads TGCACCAGCAGCCAAGTCGGGATCTGCAATTCACCCCTCCACTTT. This encodes CTSSQVGICNSPLHF.

This rearrangement joins TRBV6-6 to TRBJ2-7; 7 bases agree with TRBD2. Per the germline V gene, CDR1 is MNHNY and CDR2 is SVGAGI (reference sequence). V lost 10 bases and J lost 3; bases outside the gene matches: 6. This CDR3 comprises 12 residues. CDR3 DNA: TGTGCCATCGGGGGAGGGAGCTACGAGCAGTACTTC. The encoded protein is CAIGGGSYEQYF.

The gene calls are TRBV15 and TRBJ2-7; tentative D call: TRBD1 (5 bases). The CDR3 totals 14 residues. Germline CDR1 LNHNV, CDR2 YYDKDF (reference sequence). Trimming took off 0 bases at V and 4 bases at J, with 10 bases between the two ends. The CDR3 reads CATSRDQTEYEQYF. DNA of the CDR3: TGTGCCACCAGCAGAGATCAGACAGAATACGAGCAGTACTTC.

This sequence joins TRBV5-1 and TRBJ2-5; the D gene is possibly TRBD2 (5 bases). The CDR3 sequence is 15 residues long. Trimming removed 3 bases from V and 1 base from J, with 13 bases in between. Germline CDR1 and CDR2: SGHRS and YFSETQ. The CDR3 protein is CASSYDGGFQETQYF. Written as DNA, the CDR3 is TGCGCCAGCAGCTATGACGGAGGCTTCCAAGAGACCCAGTACTTC.

The CDR3 region is CASRPHRGEYQPQHF. CDR3 DNA: TGTGCCAGCAGGCCCCACAGGGGAGAATATCAGCCCCAGCATTTT. This sequence joins TRBV27 and TRBJ1-5; TRBD1 aligns across 7 bases. The CDR3 sequence is 15 residues long. J lost 5 bases, V lost 6 bases, and 10 bases had no gene match. CDR1 and CDR2 (germline): MNHEY, SMNVEV (reference sequence).

The chain is built from TRBV9 and TRBJ1-6, with 9 bases aligning to TRBD1. The CDR3 length is 16 residues. J was trimmed by 5 bases and V by 3 bases; bases with no gene match: 6. Germline lookup yields CDR1 SGDLS and CDR2 YYNGEE. The CDR3 DNA reads TGTGCCAGCAGCGCCCCCGGACAGGGGAATAATTCACCCCTCCACTTT. Its translation: CASSAPGQGNNSPLHF.

This chain joins TRBV21-1 and TRBJ1-6; no check of the table's D call, TRBD1, against the DNA was made. TRBV21-1 is labeled a pseudogene. The length of the CDR3 is 15 residues. As DNA, the CDR3 is TGTGCCAGCAGACAGGGTAGCTCCTATAATTCACCCCTCCACTTT. It codes for CASRQGSSYNSPLHF.

V gene TRBV6-1 combines with J gene TRBJ2-1; no clear D gene. Looked up from germline, CDR1 is MNHNS and CDR2 is SASEGT. V was trimmed by 5 bases and J by 10 bases, leaving 12 bases between them. This CDR3 region has 12 residues. CDR3 bases: TGTGCCAGCAGTCTCCTACCTAGAGAGCAGTTCTTC. This translates into CASSLLPREQFF.

The rearrangement uses TRBV5-4 and TRBJ1-4, with 12 bases identical to TRBD1. The length of the CDR3 is 18 residues. V lost 3 bases, J lost 7 bases, and 13 bases stayed unmatched. Germline V gives CDR1 SGHNT, CDR2 YYREEE (reference sequence). CDR3 sequence reads: CASSSHGTGTGGIEKLFF. In DNA, the CDR3 is TGTGCCAGCAGCTCCCATGGGACCGGGACAGGGGGCATTGAAAAACTGTTTTTT.

This chain links TRBV2 with TRBJ2-2; maybe TRBD2 (5 bases). The length of the CDR3 is 15 residues. Germline values: CDR1 SNHLY, CDR2 FYNNEI. Between the trimmed V and J ends, which lost 0 bases and 7 bases, there was a span of 12 bases. CDR3 residues: CASSEAHSGNGELFF. The CDR3 nucleotides read TGTGCCAGCAGTGAAGCGCATTCGGGAAACGGGGAGCTGTTTTTT.

The chain combines TRBV6-6 with TRBJ2-7, with 8 nucleotides matching TRBD2. CDR1 is MNHNY and CDR2 is SVGAGI in the germline V gene (reference sequence). The CDR3 is 14 residues long. The V segment lost 4 bases and the J segment 4 bases; nucleotides outside the gene matches: 6. The CDR3 DNA sequence: TGTGCCAGCAGTTCAGCGGGGGCCCAGTACGAGCAGTACTTC. It translates to CASSSAGAQYEQYF.

The V and J genes are TRBV29-1 and TRBJ2-3, with 9 bases identical to TRBD1. Trimming took 3 bases from V and 2 from J; bases not matched to a gene: 15. This CDR3 has 18 amino acids. Germline V gives CDR1 SQVTM, CDR2 ANQGSEA. The CDR3, as DNA: TGCAGCGTTGACGGGGGACAGGGCATGTGGGGGGCCACAGATACGCAGTATTTT. This codes for CSVDGGQGMWGATDTQYF.

This clone was seen only once. V and J are TRBV6-1 and TRBJ2-1; 9 bases match TRBD2. The length of the CDR3 is 17 residues. The V segment lost 2 bases and the J segment 9 bases; nucleotides outside the gene matches: 14. Germline V gene lookup returns CDR1 MNHNS and CDR2 SASEGT. CDR3 in DNA: TGTGCCAGCAGTGAACTCTTATCTTTAGCGGGAGCACGTGAGCAGTTCTTC. Translated: CASSELLSLAGAREQFF.

The V and J genes are TRBV7-7 and TRBJ2-5, with 13 bases fitting TRBD2. CDR1 and CDR2 from the germline V gene are SSHAT and FNYEAQ (reference sequence). The CDR3 covers 18 residues. V shed 4 bases, J shed 5 bases, and the junction held 13 bases outside the gene matches. CDR3 sequence: CASSSGGGLAGSSETQYF. The CDR3 DNA follows: TGTGCCAGCAGCTCAGGGGGGGGACTAGCGGGGAGTTCGGAGACCCAGTACTTC.